The 3 T cell receptor beta chains below were found in one sample sequenced in a study of shared clonotypes between healthy human individuals. Data came from immunoSEQ multiplex PCR; TCRdb stores just in-frame clones and leaves some out. The data contain 2 million to 2.5 million clones, 95% of them singletons. Sequencing was done on a sample of naive CD4+ T cells sorted from blood. Subset described: CD45RA+ positively selected. These receptors were collected from a man younger than 35 in good health.

The chain uses TRBV7-9 and TRBJ2-7, with D possibly matching TRBD1 (6 bases). The CDR3 consists of 18 residues. The germline CDR1 and CDR2 sequences are SEHNR and FQNEAQ (reference sequence). Between the trimmed V and J ends, which lost 1 base and 0 bases, there was a span of 19 bases. Written as DNA, the CDR3 is TGTGCCAGCAGCTTAGGCCCGCGAGGGGGTCGAAGCTCCTACGAGCAGTACTTC. It translates to CASSLGPRGGRSSYEQYF.

V is TRBV2 and J is TRBJ2-7; unclear D gene. This CDR3 spans 13 amino acids. Germline V gene sequence: CDR1 SNHLY, CDR2 FYNNEI. V lost 5 bases, J lost 6 bases, and 14 bases lay in between. CDR3 nucleotide sequence: TGTGCCAGCAGTCTGGACCTTTACGCCGAGCAGTACTTC. It encodes CASSLDLYAEQYF.

The V and J genes are TRBV19 and TRBJ2-1; D gene ambiguous. Germline V gene data show CDR1 as LNHDA and CDR2 as SQIVND (reference sequence). V was clipped by 7 bases and J by 9 bases, with 19 bases between them. This CDR3 comprises 14 residues. The CDR3 region has the DNA TGTGCCAGTATGGACGGCCGCTTAGGTGGTGAGCAGTTCTTC. Translated: CASMDGRLGGEQFF.